This T cell receptor beta chain was captured in a study of T cells expressing NK-cell markers. Study-level background: Just one sequenced donor of eight was HCMV-seronegative, while seven were seropositive. Study-wide results and limits: Several donors showed these clonotypes also leading the CD3+CD56-NKG2C+ fraction. It remained uncertain whether the expanded NKG2C+ T cell clones were specific for HCMV antigens.

With the 5' RACE reads reprocessed, TCRdb shows one record per CDR3 protein and no DNA. The sample has about 460,000 distinct CDR3 sequences. CDR3 length: 11 residues. Comments on this clonotype: Its antigen is currently unknown.

The receptor was isolated from a woman between 45 and 60 years old in good health. The chain recombines TRBV12-3 or TRBV12-4 with TRBJ1-1. The sequenced sample consisted of blood T cells: a sorted CD56 or NKG2C T cell subset, CD4+ or CD8+ T cells, or bulk PBMC T cells (not recorded which). The CDR3 reads CASSRNTEAFF.